This TCR beta chain was obtained from a study of vaccination effects on CD4 cells after COVID-19. The overall study: Two convalescent patients gave samples 16 days and one week before vaccination. Study findings and constraints: Pronounced clonal contraction occurred in clones induced by infection and by vaccine late after vaccination. Spike-reactive clones detected post-vaccine in convalescents consisted mainly of new vaccine-induced clones.

The CDR3 covers 14 residues. Trimming removed 5 bases from V and 7 bases from J, with 17 bases in between. Germline CDR1 SGHTA, CDR2 FQGTGA. Expansion with viral peptide pools was applied to antigen-specific CD4+ T cells by the ViraFEST assay prior to sequencing. Cells that had been cultured for approximately eleven days were the source of isolated CD4+ T cells. Documented for the person is a PCR-confirmed SARS-CoV-2 infection occurring between March and December 2020. The authors used an HIV-1 Nef peptide pool as the negative control culture. Details on this clone: Antigen unknown.

Profiling relied on immunoSEQ multiplex PCR, and the TCRdb table lists in-frame clones only, not all of them. The sample yields 55,000 or so clones, around 80% seen once. This chain joins TRBV7-3 and TRBJ1-2; D might be TRBD1 (5 bases). Material: CD4+ T cells from PBMCs cultured with HIV peptides, obtained before COVID-19 vaccination. Noted subset: HIV-1 Nef peptide pool negative control/reference culture. The clonotype comes from a human donor who had a prior SARS-CoV-2 infection. The chain's CDR3 is CASSPGTGGGGYTF. In nucleotides, the CDR3 is TGTGCCAGCAGCCCTGGGACTGGGGGGGGTGGCTACACCTTC.